Here is one TCR beta chain with its context. The antigen is unknown. This sample was included in a study of long-term antiretroviral therapy in people with HIV. General observations from the study: Dominating the repertoire at all time points were the clones that expanded before ART. After ART, diversity increased yet remained lower than transplant donor controls.

All donors provided no fewer than one pre-ART and no fewer than two post-ART PBMC samples. Run at survey level, the immunoSEQ assay was version v3.0. The repertoire was sequenced with immunoSEQ multiplex PCR; TCRdb's copy has only in-frame clones and lacks some. The sample has about 22,000 clones; under 90% are singletons. The J segment lost 1 base and the V segment lost 0 bases, leaving 2 bases of the junction unmatched. The CDR3 is 15 residues long. Germline CDR1 is SGHAT and CDR2 is FQNNGV. The gene calls are TRBV11-2 and TRBJ2-5; the match to TRBD2 covers 7 bases. The receptor was derived from a woman in her 30s with HIV. The sample in question was unsorted PBMCs, obtained 1.8 years before starting antiretroviral therapy. CDR3 in DNA: TGTGCCAGCAGCTTAGATGGGGGGGGCCAAGAGACCCAGTACTTC. The encoded protein is CASSLDGGGQETQYF.